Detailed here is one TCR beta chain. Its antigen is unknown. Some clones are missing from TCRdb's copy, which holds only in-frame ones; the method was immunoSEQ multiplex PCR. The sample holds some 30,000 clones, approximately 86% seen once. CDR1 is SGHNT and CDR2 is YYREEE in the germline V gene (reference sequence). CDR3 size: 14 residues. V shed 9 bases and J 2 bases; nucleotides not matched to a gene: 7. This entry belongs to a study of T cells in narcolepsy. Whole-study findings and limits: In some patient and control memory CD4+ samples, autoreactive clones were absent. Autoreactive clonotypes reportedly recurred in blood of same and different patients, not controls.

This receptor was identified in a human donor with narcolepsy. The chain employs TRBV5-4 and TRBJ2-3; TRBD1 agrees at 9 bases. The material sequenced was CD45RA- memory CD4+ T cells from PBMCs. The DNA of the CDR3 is TGTGCCACCCAGGGGACAGGGAACACAGATACGCAGTATTTT. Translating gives CATQGTGNTDTQYF.